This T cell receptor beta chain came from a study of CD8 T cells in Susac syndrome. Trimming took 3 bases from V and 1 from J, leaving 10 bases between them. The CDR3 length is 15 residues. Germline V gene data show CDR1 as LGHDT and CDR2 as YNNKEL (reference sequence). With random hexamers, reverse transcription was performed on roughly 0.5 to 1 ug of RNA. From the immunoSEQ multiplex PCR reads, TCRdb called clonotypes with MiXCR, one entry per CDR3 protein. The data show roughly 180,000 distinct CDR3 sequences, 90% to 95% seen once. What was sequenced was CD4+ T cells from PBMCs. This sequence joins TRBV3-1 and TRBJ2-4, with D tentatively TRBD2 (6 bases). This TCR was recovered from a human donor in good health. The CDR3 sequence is CASSQEGRAKNIQYF. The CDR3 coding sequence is TGTGCCAGCAGCCAGGAGGGACGGGCCAAAAACATTCAGTACTTC.